This TCR beta chain is from a study of CD8 T cells in Susac syndrome. The CD8+ and CD4+ T cells were isolated magnetically using a negative isolation approach, whereas the TEMRA cells were enriched by FACS. CDR1 and CDR2 (germline): SGHTA, FQGNSA. CDR3 length equals 15 residues. The germline V and J ends were trimmed by 0 bases and 4 bases, with 12 bases remaining between them. RNA was extracted with the RNeasy kit, and a quantity of roughly 0.5 to 1 ug was reverse transcribed using random hexamers. Amplification of TCR beta CDR3 used immunoSEQ multiplex PCR across 54 Vbeta and 13 Jbeta. TCRdb fed the immunoSEQ multiplex PCR reads into MiXCR, producing one record per CDR3 protein. Of around 99,000 distinct CDR3 sequences listed, less than 97% are singletons.

This TCR came from a human donor in good health. The gene calls are TRBV7-2 and TRBJ1-1; D gene ambiguous. Sequences were obtained from CD4+ T cells from PBMCs. As DNA, the CDR3 is TGTGCCAGCAGCTTAGCGCGTTATGGAGCCACTGAAGCTTTCTTT. This codes for CASSLARYGATEAFF.